A selection of T cell receptor beta chains follows, all from one sample in a study of identical twins. TCRdb re-called the 5' RACE reads with MiXCR, one entry per CDR3 protein. The sample lists about 520,000 distinct CDR3 sequences, 20% to 25% occurring once. These data also featured in a second study, about T cells expressing NK-cell markers.

The sequencing sample was made of CD4+ T cells sorted from blood. All receptors come from a young woman in good health. CDR3s include the opening cysteine and the closing phenylalanine or tryptophan. A D gene is named only where the DNA matches it firmly. Clone size is given for some rows only: seen once, a few or many times, or a class if the clone is expanded.

CDR3aa	CDR3nt	j_gene	d_gene	v_gene	abundance
CASSPGLASGDTQYF	TGCGCCAGCAGCCCCGGACTAGCTAGTGGGGATACGCAGTATTTT	TRBJ2-3	TRBD2	TRBV5-1	.
CASSEPGYNEKLFF	TGCGCCAGCAGTGAGCCCGGTTATAATGAAAAACTGTTTTTT	TRBJ1-4	.	TRBV10-2	.
CASSWKRGGSSYNEQFF	TGCGCCAGCAGCTGGAAGCGTGGGGGTAGCTCCTACAATGAGCAGTTCTTC	TRBJ2-1	.	TRBV5-1	.
CASSIPDGEQYF	TGTGCCAGCAGTATCCCGGACGGTGAGCAGTACTTC	TRBJ2-7	.	TRBV6-5	few
CASSLGLETQYF	TGCGCCAGCAGCTTGGGACTTGAGACCCAGTACTTC	TRBJ2-5	.	TRBV5-1	many
CASTPTPTKSPYNEQFF	TGTGCCAGCACCCCCACTCCTACGAAGTCGCCCTACAATGAGCAGTTCTTC	TRBJ2-1	.	TRBV6-2/TRBV6-3	.
CAISEKGSYEQYF	TGTGCCATCAGTGAAAAAGGAAGCTACGAGCAGTACTTC	TRBJ2-7	.	TRBV10-3	.
CASSSTSGSFGETQYF	TGTGCCAGCAGCTCGACTAGCGGGAGTTTTGGAGAGACCCAGTACTTC	TRBJ2-5	TRBD2	TRBV5-6	.
CASSLALTTEAFF	TGTGCCAGCAGCTTAGCGCTAACGACTGAAGCTTTCTTT	TRBJ1-1	.	TRBV7-2	.
CAWSDTYEQYF	TGTGCCTGGAGTGACACCTACGAGCAGTACTTC	TRBJ2-7	.	TRBV30	.
CSASQRQGYGYTF	TGCAGTGCTAGTCAGAGGCAGGGATATGGCTACACCTTC	TRBJ1-2	.	TRBV20-1	.
CAISESLGGYEQYF	TGTGCCATCAGTGAGTCTCTGGGAGGGTACGAGCAGTACTTC	TRBJ2-7	TRBD2	TRBV10-3	.
CASSPPAQGNSPLHF	TGTGCCAGCAGCCCCCCGGCGCAGGGAAATTCACCCCTCCACTTT	TRBJ1-6	.	TRBV7-9	.
CASSPGGNSPLHF	TGTGCCAGCTCACCGGGAGGGAATTCACCCCTCCACTTT	TRBJ1-6	.	TRBV18	many
CASSRRTPYEQYF	TGTGCCAGCAGCAGGAGGACGCCCTACGAGCAGTACTTC	TRBJ2-7	.	TRBV6-2/TRBV6-3	few
CASRGGEGFHQPQHF	TGTGCCAGCAGAGGGGGCGAGGGGTTCCATCAGCCCCAGCATTTT	TRBJ1-5	TRBD1	TRBV27	.
CASSAEGMNNEQFF	TGTGCCAGCAGTGCAGAGGGAATGAACAATGAGCAGTTCTTC	TRBJ2-1	.	TRBV2	.
CASSLVWDNTQYF	TGTGCCAGCAGCTTGGTCTGGGATAATACGCAGTATTTT	TRBJ2-3	.	TRBV5-5	few
CASSPPRANVLTF	TGTGCCAGCAGTCCCCCTCGGGCCAACGTCCTGACTTTC	TRBJ2-6	.	TRBV27	few
CASSSYRDPNTGELFF	TGTGCCAGCAGCTCCTACAGGGACCCGAACACCGGGGAGCTGTTTTTT	TRBJ2-2	.	TRBV5-5	.
CSATGHYEQYF	TGCAGTGCTACTGGACACTACGAGCAGTACTTC	TRBJ2-7	.	TRBV20-1	few
CASSSPTYEQYF	TGTGCCAGCAGCTCCCCCACCTACGAGCAGTACTTC	TRBJ2-7	.	TRBV7-9	few
CSARKTSGSDTDTQYF	TGCAGTGCTAGAAAGACTAGCGGGAGTGATACAGATACGCAGTATTTT	TRBJ2-3	TRBD2	TRBV20-1	.
CASNSLGDQYTGELFF	TGTGCCAGCAACTCTCTCGGGGATCAATACACCGGGGAGCTGTTTTTT	TRBJ2-2	.	TRBV12-3/TRBV12-4	few
CASLRDRNTEAFF	TGTGCCAGCCTCAGGGATCGGAACACTGAAGCTTTCTTT	TRBJ1-1	.	TRBV18	.
CATSRGGTFGELFF	TGTGCCACCAGCAGAGGGGGAACGTTCGGGGAGCTGTTTTTT	TRBJ2-2	.	TRBV15	.
CASTFSGHLTYEQYF	TGTGCCAGCACTTTCTCGGGACACCTTACCTACGAGCAGTACTTC	TRBJ2-7	.	TRBV11-2	few
CATEGPSSYNEQFF	TGTGCCACCGAAGGCCCCAGCTCCTACAATGAGCAGTTCTTC	TRBJ2-1	.	TRBV6-2/TRBV6-3	few
CASSFGGGRGRVNEQFF	TGTGCCAGCAGTTTTGGGGGGGGCAGGGGACGGGTCAATGAGCAGTTCTTC	TRBJ2-1	.	TRBV6-5	.
CASSLAGRTQYF	TGTGCCAGCAGCTTAGCGGGGAGGACGCAGTATTTT	TRBJ2-3	.	TRBV7-2	few
CASSRARIAGSSEQFF	TGTGCCAGCAGCCGAGCCCGGATAGCGGGATCGAGTGAGCAGTTCTTC	TRBJ2-1	TRBD2	TRBV7-9	.
CASSLETGEKEKLFF	TGCGCCAGCAGCTTGGAGACAGGAGAAAAAGAAAAACTGTTTTTT	TRBJ1-4	.	TRBV5-1	.
CASSLEPTTYEQYF	TGCGCCAGCAGCTTGGAGCCAACCACCTACGAGCAGTACTTC	TRBJ2-7	.	TRBV5-1	few
CAWTPGTSGYTF	TGTGCCTGGACCCCCGGGACATCAGGCTACACCTTC	TRBJ1-2	.	TRBV30	few
CASTQGDTQYF	TGTGCCAGCACCCAGGGGGATACGCAGTATTTT	TRBJ2-3	.	TRBV7-9	once
CSAGGATSGQETQYF	TGCAGTGCTGGCGGGGCTACTAGCGGACAAGAGACCCAGTACTTC	TRBJ2-5	TRBD2	TRBV20-1	few
CASRVGEYETQYF	TGCGCCAGCAGAGTTGGGGAGTACGAAACGCAGTATTTT	TRBJ2-3	.	TRBV5-1	.
CASSLREPPEQFF	TGTGCCAGCAGCCTTCGAGAGCCGCCCGAGCAGTTCTTC	TRBJ2-1	.	TRBV7-2	few
CAWKESPAGGGYTF	TGTGCCTGGAAGGAATCGCCAGCCGGGGGTGGCTACACCTTC	TRBJ1-2	.	TRBV30	few
CASSPEGLAVSTDTQYF	TGTGCCAGCAGCCCAGAGGGACTAGCGGTTAGCACAGATACGCAGTATTTT	TRBJ2-3	TRBD2	TRBV11-2	.
CSAHPDWVEAFF	TGCAGTGCTCACCCCGATTGGGTTGAAGCTTTCTTT	TRBJ1-1	.	TRBV20-1	many
CASSSLSRSGQETQYF	TGTGCCAGCAGTTCCCTGAGCCGCAGCGGTCAAGAGACCCAGTACTTC	TRBJ2-5	.	TRBV6-5	few
CAQRGPDSNQPQHF	TGTGCCCAGCGGGGCCCTGACAGCAATCAGCCCCAGCATTTT	TRBJ1-5	.	TRBV5-6	.
CASRSSGDNEQFF	TGCGCCAGCCGATCCAGCGGGGACAATGAGCAGTTCTTC	TRBJ2-1	TRBD2	TRBV4-1	.
CSAKKVPLGEQYF	TGCAGTGCTAAGAAGGTCCCCTTGGGCGAGCAGTACTTC	TRBJ2-7	.	TRBV20-1	.
CASSEGHLADTQYF	TGTGCCAGCAGTGAAGGGCACCTCGCAGATACGCAGTATTTT	TRBJ2-3	.	TRBV6-1	.
CASRDRANTEAFF	TGTGCCAGCCGGGACAGGGCGAACACTGAAGCTTTCTTT	TRBJ1-1	TRBD1	TRBV6-1	.
CASSLKDRGYEQYF	TGTGCCAGCAGTTTAAAGGACAGGGGTTACGAGCAGTACTTC	TRBJ2-7	TRBD1	TRBV27	.
CASRGTGDNEQFF	TGTGCCAGCAGAGGGACTGGTGACAATGAGCAGTTCTTC	TRBJ2-1	.	TRBV7-2	.
CSARLRSNQHQHF	TGCAGTGCTAGGCTTCGTAGCAATCAGCACCAGCATTTT	TRBJ1-5	.	TRBV20-1	.
CASSFGTALNEQFF	TGCGCCAGCAGCTTTGGGACAGCTTTGAATGAGCAGTTCTTC	TRBJ2-1	TRBD1	TRBV4-1	.
CSARAPGADTQYF	TGCAGTGCTAGGGCCCCGGGGGCAGATACGCAGTATTTT	TRBJ2-3	.	TRBV20-1	few
CASSQGWYGNEQFF	TGTGCCAGCAGCCAAGGATGGTATGGCAATGAGCAGTTCTTC	TRBJ2-1	.	TRBV3-1	.
CASSRPDNEQFF	TGCGCCAGCAGCCGGCCCGACAATGAGCAGTTCTTC	TRBJ2-1	.	TRBV5-1	many
CASSLALAQETQYF	TGTGCCAGCAGCTTAGCCCTAGCCCAAGAGACCCAGTACTTC	TRBJ2-5	.	TRBV7-6	.
CSIRVTTDTQYF	TGCAGCATCAGGGTTACCACAGATACGCAGTATTTT	TRBJ2-3	.	TRBV29-1	many
CASSPQGFGYTF	TGTGCCAGCTCACCACAGGGTTTTGGCTACACCTTC	TRBJ1-2	.	TRBV18	.
CASSPNYGTDTQYF	TGTGCCAGCTCACCAAACTACGGCACAGATACGCAGTATTTT	TRBJ2-3	.	TRBV18	.